The clone carrying this T cell receptor beta chain was counted only a few times. There are 15 residues in the CDR3. Germline V gives CDR1 LGHNA, CDR2 YNFKEQ. V dropped 0 bases and J dropped 0 bases, with 9 bases sitting between them. TCRdb re-derived calls from the RT-PCR reads in MiXCR, one entry per CDR3 protein. The sample lists approximately 530,000 distinct CDR3 sequences; 13% were seen once. This entry comes from a study of response to subunit inactivated influenza vaccine. The receptor was derived from a man aged 45-65 years who received an inactivated influenza vaccine. This specimen consisted of PBMCs from blood, obtained 40 to 50 days after vaccination. The chain couples TRBV4-2 to TRBJ2-7; D call uncertain. CDR3 loop: CASSQDPGFSYEQYF. The CDR3 DNA reads as TGTGCCAGCAGCCAAGATCCAGGCTTCTCCTACGAGCAGTACTTC.